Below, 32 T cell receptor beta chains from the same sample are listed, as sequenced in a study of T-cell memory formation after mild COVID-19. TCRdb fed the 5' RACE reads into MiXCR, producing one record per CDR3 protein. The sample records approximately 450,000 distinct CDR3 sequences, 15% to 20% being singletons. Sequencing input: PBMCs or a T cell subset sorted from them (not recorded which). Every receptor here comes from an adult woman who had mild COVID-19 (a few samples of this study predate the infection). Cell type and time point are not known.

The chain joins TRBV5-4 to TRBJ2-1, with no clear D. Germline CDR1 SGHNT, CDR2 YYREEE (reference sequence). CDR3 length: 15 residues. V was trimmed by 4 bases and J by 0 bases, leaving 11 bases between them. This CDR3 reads CASSTDWSSYNEQFF. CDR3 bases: TGTGCCAGCAGCACCGACTGGAGCTCCTACAATGAGCAGTTCTTC.

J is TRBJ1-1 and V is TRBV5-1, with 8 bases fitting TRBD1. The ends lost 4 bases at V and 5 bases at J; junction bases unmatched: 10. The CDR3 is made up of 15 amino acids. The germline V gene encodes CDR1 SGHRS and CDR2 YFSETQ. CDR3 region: CASSPRTGRDTEAFF. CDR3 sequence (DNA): TGCGCCAGCAGCCCCCGGACAGGGCGGGATACTGAAGCTTTCTTT. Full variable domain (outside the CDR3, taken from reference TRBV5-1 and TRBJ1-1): KAGVTQTPRYLIKTRGQQVTLSCSPISGHRSVSWYQQTPGQGLQFLFEYFSETQRNKGNFPGRFSGRQFSNSRSEMNVSTLELGDSALYLCASSPRTGRDTEAFFGQGTRLTVV.

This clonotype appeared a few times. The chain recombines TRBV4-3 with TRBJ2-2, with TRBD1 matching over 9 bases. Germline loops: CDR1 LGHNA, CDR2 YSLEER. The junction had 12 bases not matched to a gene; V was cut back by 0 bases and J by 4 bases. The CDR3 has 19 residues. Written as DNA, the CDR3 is TGCGCCAGCAGCCAAGATTGGAGAGGGACAGGGAGTATCACCGGGGAGCTGTTTTTT. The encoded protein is CASSQDWRGTGSITGELFF.

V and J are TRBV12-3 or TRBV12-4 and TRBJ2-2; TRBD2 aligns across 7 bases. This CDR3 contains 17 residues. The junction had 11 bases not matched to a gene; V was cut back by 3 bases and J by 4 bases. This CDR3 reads CASSLAGRRGSTGELFF. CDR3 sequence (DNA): TGTGCCAGCAGTTTGGCCGGGAGGAGAGGCTCCACCGGGGAGCTGTTTTTT.

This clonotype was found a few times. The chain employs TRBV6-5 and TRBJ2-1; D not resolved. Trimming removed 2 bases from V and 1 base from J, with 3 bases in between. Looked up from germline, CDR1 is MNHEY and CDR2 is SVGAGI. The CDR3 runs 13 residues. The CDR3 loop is CASSYRSYNEQFF. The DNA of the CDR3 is TGTGCCAGCAGTTACAGATCCTACAATGAGCAGTTCTTC.

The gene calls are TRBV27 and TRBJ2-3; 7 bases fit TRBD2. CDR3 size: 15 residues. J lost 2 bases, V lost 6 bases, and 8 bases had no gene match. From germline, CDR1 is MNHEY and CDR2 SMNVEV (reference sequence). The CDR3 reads CASRRAGPFTDTQYF. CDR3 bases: TGTGCCAGCAGGCGAGCGGGGCCCTTCACAGATACGCAGTATTTT.

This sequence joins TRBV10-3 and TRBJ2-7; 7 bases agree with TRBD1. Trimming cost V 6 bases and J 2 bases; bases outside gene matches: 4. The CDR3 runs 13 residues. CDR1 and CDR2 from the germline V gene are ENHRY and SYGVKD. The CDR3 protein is CAISRTGTYEQYF. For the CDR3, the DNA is TGTGCCATCAGCAGGACAGGAACCTACGAGCAGTACTTC.

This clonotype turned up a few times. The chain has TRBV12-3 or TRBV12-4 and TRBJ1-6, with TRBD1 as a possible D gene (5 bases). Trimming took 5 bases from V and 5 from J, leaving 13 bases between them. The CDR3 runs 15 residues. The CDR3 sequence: CASSPSGTHNSPLHF. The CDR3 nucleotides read TGTGCCAGCAGTCCTTCCGGGACGCATAATTCACCCCTCCACTTT.

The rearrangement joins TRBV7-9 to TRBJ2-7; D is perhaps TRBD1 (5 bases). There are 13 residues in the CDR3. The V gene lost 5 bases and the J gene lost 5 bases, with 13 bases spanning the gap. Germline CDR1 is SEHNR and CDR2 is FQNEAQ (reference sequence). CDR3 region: CASSRIRAHEQYF. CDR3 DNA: TGTGCCAGCAGCCGGATCAGGGCCCACGAGCAGTACTTC.

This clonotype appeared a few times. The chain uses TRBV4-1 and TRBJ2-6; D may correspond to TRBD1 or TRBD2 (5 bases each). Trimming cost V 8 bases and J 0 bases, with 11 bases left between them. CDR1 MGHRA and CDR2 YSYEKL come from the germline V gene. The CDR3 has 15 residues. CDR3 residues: CASEGRVSGANVLTF. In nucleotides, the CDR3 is TGCGCCAGCGAGGGACGGGTCTCTGGGGCCAACGTCCTGACTTTC.

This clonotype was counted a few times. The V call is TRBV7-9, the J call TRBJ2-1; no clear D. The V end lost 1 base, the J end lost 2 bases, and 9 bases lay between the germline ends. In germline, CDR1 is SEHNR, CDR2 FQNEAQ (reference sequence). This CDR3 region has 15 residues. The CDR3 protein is CASSLELGTYNEQFF. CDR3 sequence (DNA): TGTGCCAGCAGCTTAGAACTGGGAACCTACAATGAGCAGTTCTTC.

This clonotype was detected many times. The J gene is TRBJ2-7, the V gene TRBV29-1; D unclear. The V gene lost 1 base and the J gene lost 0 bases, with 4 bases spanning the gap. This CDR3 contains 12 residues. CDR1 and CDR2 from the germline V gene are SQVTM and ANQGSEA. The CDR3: CSVEGTSYEQYF. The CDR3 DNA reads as TGCAGCGTTGAAGGGACCTCCTACGAGCAGTACTTC.

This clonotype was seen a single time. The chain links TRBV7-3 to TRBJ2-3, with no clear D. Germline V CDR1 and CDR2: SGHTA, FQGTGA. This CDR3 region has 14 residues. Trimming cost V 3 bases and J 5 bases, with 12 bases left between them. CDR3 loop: CASSFRGHLDTQYF. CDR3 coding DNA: TGTGCCAGCAGCTTCCGTGGCCACCTAGATACGCAGTATTTT.

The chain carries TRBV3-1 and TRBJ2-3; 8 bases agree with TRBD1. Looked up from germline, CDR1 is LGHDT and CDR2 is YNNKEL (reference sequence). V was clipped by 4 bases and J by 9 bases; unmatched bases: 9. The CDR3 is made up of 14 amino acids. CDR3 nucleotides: TGTGCCAGCAGCCCACAATCGACAGGGGACACGCAGTATTTT. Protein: CASSPQSTGDTQYF.

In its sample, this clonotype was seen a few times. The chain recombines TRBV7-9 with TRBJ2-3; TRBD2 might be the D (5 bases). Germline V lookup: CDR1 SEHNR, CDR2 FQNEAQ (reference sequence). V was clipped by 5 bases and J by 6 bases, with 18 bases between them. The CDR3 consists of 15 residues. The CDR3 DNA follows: TGTGCCAGCAGCCCAGCGGACCGGCCTCCTGATACGCAGTATTTT. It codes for CASSPADRPPDTQYF.

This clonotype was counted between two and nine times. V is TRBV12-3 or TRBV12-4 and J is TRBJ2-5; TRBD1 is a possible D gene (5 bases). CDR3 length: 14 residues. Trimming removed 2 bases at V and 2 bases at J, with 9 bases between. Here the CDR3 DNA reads TGTGCCAGCAGTTTAAGTGGGGCACAAGAGACCCAGTACTTC. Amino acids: CASSLSGAQETQYF.

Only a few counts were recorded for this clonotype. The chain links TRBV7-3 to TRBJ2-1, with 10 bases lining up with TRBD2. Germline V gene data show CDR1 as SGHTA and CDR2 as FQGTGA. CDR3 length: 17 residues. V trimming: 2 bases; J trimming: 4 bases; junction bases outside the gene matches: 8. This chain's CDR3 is CASSLPLGAGGYNEQFF. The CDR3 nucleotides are TGTGCCAGCAGCTTACCCCTTGGAGCGGGGGGGTACAATGAGCAGTTCTTC. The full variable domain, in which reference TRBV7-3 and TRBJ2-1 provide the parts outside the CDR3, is GAGVSQTPSNKVTEKGKYVELRCDPISGHTALYWYRQSLGQGPEFLIYFQGTGAADDSGLPNDRFFAVRPEGSVSTLKIQRTERGDSAVYLCASSLPLGAGGYNEQFFGPGTRLTVL.

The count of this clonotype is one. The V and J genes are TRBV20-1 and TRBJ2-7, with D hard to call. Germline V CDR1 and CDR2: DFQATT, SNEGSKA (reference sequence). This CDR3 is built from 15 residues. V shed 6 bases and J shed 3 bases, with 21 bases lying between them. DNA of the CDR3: TGCAGTGCCCATGTTCCGCCCGACGAAAGCTACGAGCAGTACTTC. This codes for CSAHVPPDESYEQYF.

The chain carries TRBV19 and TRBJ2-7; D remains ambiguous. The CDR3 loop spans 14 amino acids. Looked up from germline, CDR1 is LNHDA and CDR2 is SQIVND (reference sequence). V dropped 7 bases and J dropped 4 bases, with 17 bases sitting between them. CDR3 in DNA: TGTGCCAGTAATGGAAATTCGGCTCAGTACGAGCAGTACTTC. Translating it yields CASNGNSAQYEQYF.

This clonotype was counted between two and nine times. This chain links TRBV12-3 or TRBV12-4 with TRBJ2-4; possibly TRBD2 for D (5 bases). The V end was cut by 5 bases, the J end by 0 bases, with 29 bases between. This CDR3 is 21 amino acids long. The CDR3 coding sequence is TGTGCCAGCAGTGCCCGCTTGGGGTTACTTCGGGGATTCCTAGCCAAAAACATTCAGTACTTC. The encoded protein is CASSARLGLLRGFLAKNIQYF.

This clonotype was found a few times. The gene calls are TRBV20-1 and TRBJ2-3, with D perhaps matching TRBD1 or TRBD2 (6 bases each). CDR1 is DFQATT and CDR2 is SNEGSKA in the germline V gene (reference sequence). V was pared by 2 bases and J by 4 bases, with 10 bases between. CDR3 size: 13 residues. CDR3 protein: CSARMGGADTQYF. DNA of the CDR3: TGCAGTGCTAGAATGGGGGGCGCAGATACGCAGTATTTT.

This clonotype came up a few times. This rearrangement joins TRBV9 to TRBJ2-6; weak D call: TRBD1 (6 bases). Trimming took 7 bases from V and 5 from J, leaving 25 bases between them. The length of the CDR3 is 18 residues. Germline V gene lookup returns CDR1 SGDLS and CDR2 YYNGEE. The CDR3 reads CASARPSKGDLRANVLTF. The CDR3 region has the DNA TGTGCCAGCGCCCGACCTAGCAAGGGGGACCTTCGGGCCAACGTCCTGACTTTC.

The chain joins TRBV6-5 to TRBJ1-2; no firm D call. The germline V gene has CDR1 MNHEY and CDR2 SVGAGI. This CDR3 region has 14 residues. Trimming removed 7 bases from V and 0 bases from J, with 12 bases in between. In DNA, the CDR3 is TGTGCCAGCACTCCGAGGAGCTCTAACTATGGCTACACCTTC. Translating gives CASTPRSSNYGYTF.

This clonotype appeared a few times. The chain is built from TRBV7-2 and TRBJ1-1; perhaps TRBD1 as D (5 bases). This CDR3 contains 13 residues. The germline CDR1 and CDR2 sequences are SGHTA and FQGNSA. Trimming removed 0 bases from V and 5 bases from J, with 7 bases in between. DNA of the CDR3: TGTGCCAGCAGCTTAGCAGGGGAGACTGAAGCTTTCTTT. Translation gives CASSLAGETEAFF.

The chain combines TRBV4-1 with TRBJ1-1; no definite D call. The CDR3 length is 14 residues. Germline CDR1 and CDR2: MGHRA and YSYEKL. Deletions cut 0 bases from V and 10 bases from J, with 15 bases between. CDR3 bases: TGCGCCAGCAGCCAAGATCTCGCCCCCGTTAGAGCTTTCTTT. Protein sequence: CASSQDLAPVRAFF.

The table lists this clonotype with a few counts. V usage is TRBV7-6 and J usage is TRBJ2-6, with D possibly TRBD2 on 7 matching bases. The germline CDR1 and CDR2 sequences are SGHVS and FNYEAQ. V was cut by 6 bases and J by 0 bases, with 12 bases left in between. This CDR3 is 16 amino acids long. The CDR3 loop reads CASRGGGNSGANVLTF. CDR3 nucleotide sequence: TGTGCCAGCAGAGGGGGGGGAAACTCTGGGGCCAACGTCCTGACTTTC.

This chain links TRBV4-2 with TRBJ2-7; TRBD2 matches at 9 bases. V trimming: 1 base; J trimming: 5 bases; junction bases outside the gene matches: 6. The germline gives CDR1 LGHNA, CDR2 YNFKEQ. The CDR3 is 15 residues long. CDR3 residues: CASSQVSGSDDEQYF. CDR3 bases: TGTGCCAGCAGCCAAGTTAGCGGGAGTGACGACGAGCAGTACTTC.

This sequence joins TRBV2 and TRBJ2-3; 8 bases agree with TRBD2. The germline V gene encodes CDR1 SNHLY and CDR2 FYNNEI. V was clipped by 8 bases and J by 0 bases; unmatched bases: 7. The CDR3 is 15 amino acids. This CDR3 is CASFSGDTSTDTQYF. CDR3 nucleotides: TGTGCCAGCTTTAGCGGGGACACTAGCACAGATACGCAGTATTTT.

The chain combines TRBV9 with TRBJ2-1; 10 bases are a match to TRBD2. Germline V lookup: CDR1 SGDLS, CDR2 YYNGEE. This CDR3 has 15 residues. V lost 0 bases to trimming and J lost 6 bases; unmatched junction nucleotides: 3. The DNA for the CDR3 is TGTGCCAGCAGCGTAGCTAGCGGGAGCTCCAATGAGCAGTTCTTC. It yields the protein CASSVASGSSNEQFF.

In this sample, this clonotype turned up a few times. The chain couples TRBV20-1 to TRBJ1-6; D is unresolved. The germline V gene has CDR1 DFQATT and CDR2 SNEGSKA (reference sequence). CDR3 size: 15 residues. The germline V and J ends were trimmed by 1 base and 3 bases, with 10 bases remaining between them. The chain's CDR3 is CSARVAGNYNSPLHF. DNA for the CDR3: TGCAGTGCTAGAGTAGCGGGCAACTATAATTCACCCCTCCACTTT.

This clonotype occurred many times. Written as DNA, the CDR3 is TGTGCCAGCAGCTTACTGGTGAACACTGAAGCTTTCTTT. This gives the protein CASSLLVNTEAFF. This rearrangement joins TRBV7-2 to TRBJ1-1; D is ambiguous. CDR3 size: 13 residues. Germline V lookup: CDR1 SGHTA, CDR2 FQGNSA. Trimming took off 2 bases at V and 0 bases at J, with 4 bases between the two ends.

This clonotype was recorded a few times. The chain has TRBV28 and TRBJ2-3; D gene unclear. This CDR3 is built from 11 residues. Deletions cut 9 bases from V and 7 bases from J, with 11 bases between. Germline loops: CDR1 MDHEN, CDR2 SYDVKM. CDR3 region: CASVWHHTQYF. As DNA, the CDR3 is TGTGCCAGTGTTTGGCACCATACGCAGTATTTT.